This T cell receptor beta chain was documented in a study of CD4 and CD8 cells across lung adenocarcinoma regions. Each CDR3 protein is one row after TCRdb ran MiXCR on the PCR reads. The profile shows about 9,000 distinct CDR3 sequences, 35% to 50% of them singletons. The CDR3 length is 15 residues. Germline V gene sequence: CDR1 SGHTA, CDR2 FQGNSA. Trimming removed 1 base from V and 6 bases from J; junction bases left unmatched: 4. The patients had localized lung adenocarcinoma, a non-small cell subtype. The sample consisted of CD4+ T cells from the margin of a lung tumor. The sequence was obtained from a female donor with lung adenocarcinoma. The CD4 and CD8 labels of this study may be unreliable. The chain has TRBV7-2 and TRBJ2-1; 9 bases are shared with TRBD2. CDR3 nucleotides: TGTGCCAGCAGCTTAGTAGCGGGGGTCCCCAATGAGCAGTTCTTC. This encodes CASSLVAGVPNEQFF.